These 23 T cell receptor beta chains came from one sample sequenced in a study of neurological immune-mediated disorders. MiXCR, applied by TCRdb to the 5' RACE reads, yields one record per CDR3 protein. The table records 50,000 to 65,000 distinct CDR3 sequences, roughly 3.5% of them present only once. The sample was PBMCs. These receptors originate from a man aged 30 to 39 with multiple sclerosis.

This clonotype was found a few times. The CDR3 DNA reads as TGCGCCAGCAGCGCGAACGGGGTTGGCTACACCTTC. It codes for CASSANGVGYTF. The genes are TRBV5-1 and TRBJ1-2; no clear D gene. The germline V and J ends were trimmed by 4 bases and 7 bases, with 11 bases remaining between them. From germline, CDR1 is SGHRS and CDR2 YFSETQ. This CDR3 contains 12 residues.

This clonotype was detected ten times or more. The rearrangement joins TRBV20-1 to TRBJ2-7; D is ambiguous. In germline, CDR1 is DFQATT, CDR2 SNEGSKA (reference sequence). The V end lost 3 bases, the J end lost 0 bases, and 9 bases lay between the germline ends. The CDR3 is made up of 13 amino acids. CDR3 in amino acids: CSARGRNSYEQYF. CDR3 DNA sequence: TGCAGTGCTAGGGGCAGAAACTCCTACGAGCAGTACTTC.

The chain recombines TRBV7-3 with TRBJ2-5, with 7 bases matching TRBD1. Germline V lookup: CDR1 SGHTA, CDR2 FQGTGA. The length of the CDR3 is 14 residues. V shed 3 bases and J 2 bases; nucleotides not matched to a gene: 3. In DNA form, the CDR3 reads TGTGCCAGCAGCTTTGGGGGACAGCAAGAGACCCAGTACTTC. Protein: CASSFGGQQETQYF.

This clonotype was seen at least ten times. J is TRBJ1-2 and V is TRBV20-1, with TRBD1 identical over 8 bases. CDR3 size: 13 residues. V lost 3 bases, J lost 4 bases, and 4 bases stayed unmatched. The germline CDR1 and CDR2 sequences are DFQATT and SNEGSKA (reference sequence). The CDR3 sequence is CSARPGTGYGYTF. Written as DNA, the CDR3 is TGCAGTGCTAGGCCCGGGACAGGCTATGGCTACACCTTC.

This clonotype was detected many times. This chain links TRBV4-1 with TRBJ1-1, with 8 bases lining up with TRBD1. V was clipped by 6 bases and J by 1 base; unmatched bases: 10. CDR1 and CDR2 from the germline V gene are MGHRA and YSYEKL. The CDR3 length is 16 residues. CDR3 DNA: TGCGCCAGCAGACGACAGACAGGGGCGCAGAACACTGAAGCTTTCTTT. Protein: CASRRQTGAQNTEAFF.

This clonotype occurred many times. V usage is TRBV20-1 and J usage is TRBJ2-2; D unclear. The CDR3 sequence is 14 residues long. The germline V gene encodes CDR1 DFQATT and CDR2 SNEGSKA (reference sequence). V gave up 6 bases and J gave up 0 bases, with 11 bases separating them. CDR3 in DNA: TGCAGTGCGGGCAGAACACCGAACACCGGGGAGCTGTTTTTT. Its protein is CSAGRTPNTGELFF.

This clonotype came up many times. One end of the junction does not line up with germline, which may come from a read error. CDR3 sequence: CASSLGSGGETQYF. Written as DNA, the CDR3 is TGTGCTAGCAGCTTAGGATCGGGGGGAGAGACCCAGTACTTC. The V gene is TRBV7-7, the J gene TRBJ2-5, with 7 bases that match TRBD2. The germline V gene encodes CDR1 SSHAT and CDR2 FNYEAQ (reference sequence). This CDR3 is built from 14 residues.

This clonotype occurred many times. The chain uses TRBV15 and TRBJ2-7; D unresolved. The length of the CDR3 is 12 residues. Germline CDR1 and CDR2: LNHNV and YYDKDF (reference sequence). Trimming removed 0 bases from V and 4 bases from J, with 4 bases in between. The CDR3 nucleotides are TGTGCCACCAGCAGAGACGATTACGAGCAGTACTTC. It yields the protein CATSRDDYEQYF. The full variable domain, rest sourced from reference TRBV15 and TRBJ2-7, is DAMVIQNPRYQVTQFGKPVTLSCSQTLNHNVMYWYQQKSSQAPKLLFHYYDKDFNNEADTPDNFQSRRPNTSFCFLDIRSPGLGDTAMYLCATSRDDYEQYFGPGTRLTVT.

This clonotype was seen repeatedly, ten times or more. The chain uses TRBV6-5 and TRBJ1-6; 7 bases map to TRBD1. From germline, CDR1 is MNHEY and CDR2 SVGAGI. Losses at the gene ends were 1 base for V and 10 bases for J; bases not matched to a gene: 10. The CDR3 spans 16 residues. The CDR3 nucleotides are TGTGCCAGCAGTTACTTTTCGACAGGGTCTCGGTCACCCCTCCACTTT. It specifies CASSYFSTGSRSPLHF.

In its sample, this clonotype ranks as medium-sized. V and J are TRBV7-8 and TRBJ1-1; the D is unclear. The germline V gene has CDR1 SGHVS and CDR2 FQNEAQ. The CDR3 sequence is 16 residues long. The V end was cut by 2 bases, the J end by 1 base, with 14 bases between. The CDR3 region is CASSLHLKTPNTEAFF. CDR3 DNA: TGTGCCAGCAGCTTACATTTGAAGACTCCGAACACTGAAGCTTTCTTT.

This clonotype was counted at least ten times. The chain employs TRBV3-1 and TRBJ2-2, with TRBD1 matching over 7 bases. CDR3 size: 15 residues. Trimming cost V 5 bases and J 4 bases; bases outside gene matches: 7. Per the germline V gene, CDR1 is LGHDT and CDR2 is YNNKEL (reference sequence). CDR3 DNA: TGTGCCAGCAGCAACCGACAGGGAGTCACCGGGGAGCTGTTTTTT. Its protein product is CASSNRQGVTGELFF. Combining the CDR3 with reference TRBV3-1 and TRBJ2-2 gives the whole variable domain DTAVSQTPKYLVTQMGNDKSIKCEQNLGHDTMYWYKQDSKKFLKIMFSYNNKELIINETVPNRFSPKSPDKAHLNLHINSLELGDSAVYFCASSNRQGVTGELFFGEGSRLTVL.

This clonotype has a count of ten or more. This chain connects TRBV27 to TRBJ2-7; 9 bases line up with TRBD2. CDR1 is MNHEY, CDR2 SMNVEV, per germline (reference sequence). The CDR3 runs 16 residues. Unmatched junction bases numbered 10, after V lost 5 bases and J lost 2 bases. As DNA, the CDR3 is TGTGCCAGCAGTCCTTCTAGCGGGGCACTTACCTACGAGCAGTACTTC. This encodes CASSPSSGALTYEQYF.

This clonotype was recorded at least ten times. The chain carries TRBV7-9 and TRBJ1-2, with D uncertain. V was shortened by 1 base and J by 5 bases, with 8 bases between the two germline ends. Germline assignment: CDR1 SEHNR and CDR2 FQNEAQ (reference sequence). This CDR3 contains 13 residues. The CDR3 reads CASSLGAVYGYTF. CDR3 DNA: TGTGCCAGCAGCTTAGGGGCGGTATATGGCTACACCTTC.

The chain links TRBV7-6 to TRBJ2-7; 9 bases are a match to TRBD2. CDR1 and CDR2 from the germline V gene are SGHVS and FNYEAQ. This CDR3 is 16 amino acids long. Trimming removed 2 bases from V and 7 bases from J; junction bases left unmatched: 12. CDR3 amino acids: CASSLYRAGGPGEQYF. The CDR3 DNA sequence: TGTGCCAGCAGCTTATATAGAGCGGGAGGCCCGGGGGAGCAGTACTTC.

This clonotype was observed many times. As DNA, the CDR3 is TGTGCCAGCAGCGCCTGGGGGTCCGGGGAGCTGTTTTTT. It encodes CASSAWGSGELFF. V usage is TRBV5-6 and J usage is TRBJ2-2; D may match TRBD1 or TRBD2 (5 bases each). Per germline, CDR1 SGHDT and CDR2 YYEEEE. The V gene lost 4 bases and the J gene lost 6 bases, with 10 bases spanning the gap. This CDR3 is 13 amino acids long. The complete variable domain, with remaining parts taken from reference TRBV5-6 and TRBJ2-2, reads DAGVTQSPTHLIKTRGQQVTLRCSPKSGHDTVSWYQQALGQGPQFIFQYYEEEERQRGNFPDRFSGHQFPNYSSELNVNALLLGDSALYLCASSAWGSGELFFGEGSRLTVL.

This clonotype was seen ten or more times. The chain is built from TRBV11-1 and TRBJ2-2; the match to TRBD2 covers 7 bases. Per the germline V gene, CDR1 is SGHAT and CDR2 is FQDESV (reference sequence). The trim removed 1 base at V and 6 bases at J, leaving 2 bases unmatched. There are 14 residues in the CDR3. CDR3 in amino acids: CASSLVREAGELFF. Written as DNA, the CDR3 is TGTGCCAGCAGCTTAGTCCGGGAGGCCGGGGAGCTGTTTTTT.

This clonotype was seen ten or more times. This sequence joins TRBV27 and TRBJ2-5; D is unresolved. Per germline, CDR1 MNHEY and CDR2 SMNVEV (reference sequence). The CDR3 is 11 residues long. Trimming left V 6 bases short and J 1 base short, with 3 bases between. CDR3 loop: CASSPQETQYF. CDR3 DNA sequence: TGTGCCAGCAGCCCCCAAGAGACCCAGTACTTC.

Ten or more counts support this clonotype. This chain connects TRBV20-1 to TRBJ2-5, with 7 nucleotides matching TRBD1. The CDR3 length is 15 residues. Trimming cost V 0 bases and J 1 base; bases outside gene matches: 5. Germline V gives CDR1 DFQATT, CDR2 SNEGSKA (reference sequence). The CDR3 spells CSARDGGQPQETQYF. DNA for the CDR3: TGCAGTGCTAGAGATGGGGGACAGCCCCAAGAGACCCAGTACTTC.

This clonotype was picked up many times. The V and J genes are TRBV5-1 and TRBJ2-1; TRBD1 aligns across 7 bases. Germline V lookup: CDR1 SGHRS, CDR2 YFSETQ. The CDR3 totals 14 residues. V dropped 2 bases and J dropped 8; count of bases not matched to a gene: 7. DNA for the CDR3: TGCGCCAGCAGCTTAAGGGGGCGGGCCGATGAGCAGTTCTTC. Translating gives CASSLRGRADEQFF. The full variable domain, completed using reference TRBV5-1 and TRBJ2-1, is KAGVTQTPRYLIKTRGQQVTLSCSPISGHRSVSWYQQTPGQGLQFLFEYFSETQRNKGNFPGRFSGRQFSNSRSEMNVSTLELGDSALYLCASSLRGRADEQFFGPGTRLTVL.

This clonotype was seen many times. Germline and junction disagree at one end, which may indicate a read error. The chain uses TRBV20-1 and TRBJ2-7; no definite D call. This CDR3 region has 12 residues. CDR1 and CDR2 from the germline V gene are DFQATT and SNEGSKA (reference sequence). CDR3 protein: CSASPDTAGPIF. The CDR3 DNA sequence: TGCAGTGCCAGCCCTGACACGGCCGGACCTATTTTC.

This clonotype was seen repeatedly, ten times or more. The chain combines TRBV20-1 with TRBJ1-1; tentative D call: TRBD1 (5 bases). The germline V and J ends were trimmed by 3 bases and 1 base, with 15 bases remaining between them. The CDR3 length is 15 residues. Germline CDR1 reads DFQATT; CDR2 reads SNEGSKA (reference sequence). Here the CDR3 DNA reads TGCAGTGCTAGTCCCCCGGAAGGGGCGAACACTGAAGCTTTCTTT. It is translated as CSASPPEGANTEAFF.

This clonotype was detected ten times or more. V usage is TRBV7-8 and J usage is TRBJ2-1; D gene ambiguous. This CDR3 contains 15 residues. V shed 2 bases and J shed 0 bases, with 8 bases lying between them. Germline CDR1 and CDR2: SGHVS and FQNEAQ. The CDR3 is CASSLRFSSYNEQFF. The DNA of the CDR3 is TGTGCCAGCAGCTTACGGTTCAGCTCCTACAATGAGCAGTTCTTC.

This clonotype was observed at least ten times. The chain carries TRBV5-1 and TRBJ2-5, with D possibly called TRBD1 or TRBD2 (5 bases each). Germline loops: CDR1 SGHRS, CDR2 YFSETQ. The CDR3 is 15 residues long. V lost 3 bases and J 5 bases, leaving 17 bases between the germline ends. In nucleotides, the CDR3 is TGCGCCAGCAGCTCCCTGGGGACCGCCCGGGAGACCCAGTACTTC. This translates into CASSSLGTARETQYF.